The rows below give T cell receptor beta chains drawn from one sample of a study of spatial heterogeneity in lung cancer. TCRdb re-called the 5' RACE reads through MiXCR, storing one row per CDR3 protein. Among about 120,000 distinct CDR3 sequences listed, less than 15% were seen once. Sequencing used PBMCs, obtained at follow-up. Receptor source: a male donor with early-stage non-small cell lung cancer. Each CDR3 is given with its conserved first and last residue. Fields, in order: V gene, D gene, J gene, clone size, CDR3 length, CDR3 protein, CDR3 DNA. D genes are given only for firm matches. Rows may omit the clone size; those that give it use once, few, many or a size class.

TRBV5-1	TRBD2	TRBJ2-7	many	15	CASMGAGAAEGEQYF	TGCGCCAGCATGGGAGCGGGGGCGGCCGAGGGCGAGCAGTACTTC
TRBV5-4	TRBD1	TRBJ1-4	NA	14	CASSQQGGREKLFF	TGTGCCAGCAGCCAACAGGGGGGTCGGGAAAAACTGTTTTTT
TRBV4-1	NA	TRBJ2-2	few	16	CASSHTLLVRTGELFF	TGCGCCAGCAGCCACACGCTCCTAGTCAGGACCGGGGAGCTGTTTTTT
TRBV11-2	TRBD1	TRBJ1-2	few	16	CASSLVGTAPNYGYTF	TGTGCCAGCAGCTTAGTCGGGACAGCCCCTAACTATGGCTACACCTTC
TRBV5-1	TRBD1	TRBJ2-6	few	17	CASERQGLNSGANVLTF	TGCGCCAGCGAAAGACAGGGCCTCAACTCTGGGGCCAACGTCCTGACTTTC
TRBV4-2	TRBD2	TRBJ2-7	few	15	CASSQERAGGYEQYF	TGTGCCAGCAGCCAAGAACGAGCGGGGGGCTACGAGCAGTACTTC
TRBV11-1	NA	TRBJ2-7	NA	15	CASSSLDREFYEQYF	TGTGCCAGCAGCTCCCTGGACAGAGAGTTCTACGAGCAGTACTTC
TRBV28	NA	TRBJ2-1	few	16	CASSLGRGPRYNEQFF	TGTGCCAGCAGTTTAGGCCGGGGCCCGCGCTACAATGAGCAGTTCTTC
TRBV5-1	NA	TRBJ2-5	many	14	CASSLAQGRETQYF	TGCGCCAGCAGCTTGGCGCAGGGAAGGGAGACCCAGTACTTC
TRBV29-1	NA	TRBJ1-1	many	13	CSVVGSLNTEAFF	TGCAGCGTTGTGGGCAGTCTCAACACTGAAGCTTTCTTT
TRBV28	TRBD1	TRBJ1-4	few	15	CASRGQTATNEKLFF	TGTGCCAGCAGGGGACAGACCGCAACTAATGAAAAACTGTTTTTT
TRBV28	TRBD2	TRBJ2-2	many	14	CASSFPAGNGELFF	TGTGCCAGCAGTTTTCCAGCGGGGAACGGGGAGCTGTTTTTT
TRBV11-2	NA	TRBJ2-3	many	14	CASRPPFRTDTQYF	TGTGCCAGCAGACCACCTTTTCGCACAGATACGCAGTATTTT
TRBV9	NA	TRBJ1-4	few	16	CASSVGTRATNEKLFF	TGTGCCAGCAGCGTAGGAACGCGTGCAACTAATGAAAAACTGTTTTTT
TRBV19	NA	TRBJ1-2	many	14	CATKMGNREFGYTF	TGTGCCACCAAAATGGGGAACAGGGAGTTTGGCTACACCTTC
TRBV7-6	NA	TRBJ1-1	NA	15	CASSVNTGWGTEAFF	TGTGCCAGCAGCGTAAACACAGGGTGGGGCACTGAAGCTTTCTTT
TRBV27	NA	TRBJ2-1	few	13	CASSFGRNNEQFF	TGTGCCAGCAGTTTTGGGCGAAACAATGAGCAGTTCTTC
TRBV29-1	NA	TRBJ1-2	NA	14	CSAWDPNEDYGYTF	TGCAGCGCCTGGGACCCAAACGAAGACTATGGCTACACCTTC
TRBV10-2	NA	TRBJ1-6	many	17	CASSESQTYSYNSPLHF	TGCGCCAGCAGTGAGTCCCAGACATACTCCTATAATTCACCCCTCCACTTT
TRBV7-9	TRBD1	TRBJ1-1	few	15	CASSPGQGVNTEAFF	TGTGCCAGCAGCCCTGGACAGGGGGTGAACACTGAAGCTTTCTTT
TRBV4-1	TRBD1	TRBJ2-3	NA	16	CASSQVGGYSTDTQYF	TGCGCCAGCAGCCAAGTAGGGGGCTATAGCACAGATACGCAGTATTTT
TRBV28	NA	TRBJ1-3	few	14	CASSFGALGNTIYF	TGTGCCAGCAGTTTTGGGGCCCTCGGAAACACCATATATTTT
TRBV5-4	NA	TRBJ2-7	NA	13	CASSMDTSYEQYF	TGTGCCAGCAGCATGGACACCTCCTACGAGCAGTACTTC
TRBV6-5	NA	TRBJ2-3	NA	16	CASSYSSVGSTDTQYF	TGTGCCAGCAGTTACTCCTCCGTCGGGAGCACAGATACGCAGTATTTT
TRBV7-3	NA	TRBJ2-3	many	18	CASSLQGSKNRRTDTQYF	TGTGCCAGCAGCCTCCAGGGTAGCAAAAACAGGAGGACAGATACGCAGTATTTT
TRBV5-1	NA	TRBJ2-2	many	15	CASTTAPTNTGELFF	TGCGCCAGCACCACAGCTCCAACGAACACCGGGGAGCTGTTTTTT
TRBV20-1	NA	TRBJ2-3	many	15	CSAPPLRDLRDTQYF	TGCAGTGCGCCCCCCCTCCGGGACTTACGAGATACGCAGTATTTT
TRBV7-2	TRBD2	TRBJ2-5	few	16	CASSLVPAGGQETQYF	TGTGCCAGCAGCTTAGTTCCAGCGGGGGGCCAAGAGACCCAGTACTTC
TRBV5-1	NA	TRBJ2-1	NA	14	CASSPDSAYNEQFF	TGCGCCAGCAGCCCCGACAGCGCGTACAATGAGCAGTTCTTC
TRBV3-1	NA	TRBJ1-6	NA	12	CASSLPREPLHF	TGTGCCAGCAGCCTCCCCCGCGAACCCCTCCACTTT
TRBV27	NA	TRBJ2-3	NA	14	CASSLEDDTDTQYF	TGTGCCAGCAGTTTAGAGGACGACACAGATACGCAGTATTTT
TRBV5-1	NA	TRBJ2-6	NA	15	CASSLGPAGANVLTF	TGCGCCAGCAGCTTGGGACCAGCCGGGGCCAACGTCCTGACTTTC
TRBV19	NA	TRBJ2-3	few	13	CASSIPPTDTQYF	TGTGCCAGTAGTATCCCTCCAACAGATACGCAGTATTTT
TRBV4-3	NA	TRBJ2-2	many	15	CASSQEVQVSGELFF	TGCGCCAGCAGCCAAGAGGTACAGGTTTCGGGGGAGCTGTTTTTT
TRBV5-1	NA	TRBJ2-1	NA	14	CASSLELHSGEQFF	TGCGCCAGCAGCTTGGAACTACATTCGGGTGAGCAGTTCTTC
TRBV6-5	TRBD1	TRBJ2-3	many	15	CASSYSQGAATPQYF	TGTGCCAGCAGTTACTCACAGGGGGCTGCAACCCCGCAGTATTTT